This T cell receptor (beta chain) was recorded in a study of T-cell reconstitution after alpha-beta-depleted transplantation in children. The CDR3 has 14 residues. V shed 3 bases and J 15 bases; nucleotides not matched to a gene: 12. Germline V gene data show CDR1 as ENHRY and CDR2 as SYGVKD. For TCRbeta, the library was prepared with unique molecular identifiers. One entry per CDR3 protein, called by TCRdb with MiXCR from the PCR reads. The sample has 300,000 to 400,000 distinct CDR3 sequences; 23% are singletons. General study points: Some patients owed their high day-60 TCRbeta diversity to surviving recipient T cells and thymic progenitors. Newly made T cells mostly supplied T-cell counts and diversity one year after transplant. Expanded graft clones numbering several hundred reportedly gave rise to alpha-beta T cells about two months after transplant.

As concerns this clonotype: Antigen unknown.

The rearrangement uses TRBV10-3 and TRBJ2-1; 9 bases agree with TRBD2. The input for sequencing was PBMCs, mostly from graft donor cells, taken 180 days after TCRalphabeta/CD19-depleted stem cell transplant. This TCR was recovered from a male patient under 18 who had a stem cell transplant for acute lymphoblastic leukemia, so the T cells may come from the graft donor. CDR3 DNA: TGTGCCATCAGTGAACGTCTAGCGGGACCCGTGGGGTTCTTC. It yields the protein CAISERLAGPVGFF.